This T cell receptor beta chain appears in the sequencing data of a study of blood T cell repertoires in COVID-19. The wider study: Sites in the United States, Italy and Spain provided acute and convalescent COVID-19 samples.

Enrolled through a virtual design, the participants were between roughly 18 and 95 years of age and came from 24 US areas. Up to 2 weeks before entering the study, exposed participants had met a COVID-19 case. Libraries were prepared by immunoSEQ multiplex PCR; TCRdb keeps only in-frame clonotypes and omits some of them. The table records under 450,000 clones, roughly 92% of them present only once. The CDR3 loop spans 14 amino acids. Deletions cut 0 bases from V and 3 bases from J, with 8 bases between. The germline CDR1 and CDR2 sequences are WNHNN and SYGVQD (reference sequence). This clonotype was obtained from a woman aged 40 to 50 who had been exposed to COVID-19. Sequenced material: PBMCs or T cells enriched from blood (not recorded which). This chain connects TRBV10-1 to TRBJ1-1; D not resolved. This CDR3 is CASSESRSYTEAFF. DNA for the CDR3: TGCGCCAGCAGTGAGTCGAGAAGTTACACTGAAGCTTTCTTT.